This T cell receptor (beta chain) came from a study of T cell responses to AZD1222 COVID-19 vaccine. The V gene's germline CDR1 is DFQATT and CDR2 SNEGSKA (reference sequence). CDR3 length equals 13 residues. V lost 4 bases and J lost 3, with 10 bases in between. Whole-study findings and limits: Reports say nearly half of spike-specific TCRs go after unmutated variant regions. Spike was spanned by vaccine-associated CD4 TCRs, with dominance at 160-218 and 743-854. Repertoire samples came only from after the peak T cell response. Clonal diversity was possibly underestimated, and white British individuals and females predominated among donors.

Points on this clone: What it binds is not known.

Libraries were prepared by immunoSEQ multiplex PCR; TCRdb keeps only in-frame clonotypes and omits some of them. Here the sample spans approximately 84,000 clones, approximately 83% being singletons. The sequence was obtained from an adult who received the AZD1222 COVID-19 vaccine. The chain recombines TRBV20-1 with TRBJ1-5; D remains ambiguous. The source material was peripheral blood, sampled 28 days after the second AZD1222 dose. The CDR3 sequence is CSAIETINQPQHF. CDR3 DNA: TGCAGTGCTATTGAGACAATCAATCAGCCCCAGCATTTT.